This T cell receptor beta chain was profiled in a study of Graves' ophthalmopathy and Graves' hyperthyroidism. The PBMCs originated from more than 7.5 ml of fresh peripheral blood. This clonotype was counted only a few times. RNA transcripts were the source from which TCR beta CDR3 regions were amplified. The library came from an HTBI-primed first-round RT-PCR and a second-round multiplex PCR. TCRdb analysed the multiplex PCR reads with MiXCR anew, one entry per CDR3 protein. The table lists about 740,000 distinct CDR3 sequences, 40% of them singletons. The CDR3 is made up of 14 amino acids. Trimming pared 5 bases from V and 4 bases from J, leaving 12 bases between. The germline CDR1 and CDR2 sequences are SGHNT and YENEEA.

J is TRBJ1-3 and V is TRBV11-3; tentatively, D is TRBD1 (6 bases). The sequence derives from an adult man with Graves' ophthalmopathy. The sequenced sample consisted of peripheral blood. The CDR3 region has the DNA TGTGCCAGCAGCCTCTTTGGACAGGGAAACACCATATATTTT. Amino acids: CASSLFGQGNTIYF.